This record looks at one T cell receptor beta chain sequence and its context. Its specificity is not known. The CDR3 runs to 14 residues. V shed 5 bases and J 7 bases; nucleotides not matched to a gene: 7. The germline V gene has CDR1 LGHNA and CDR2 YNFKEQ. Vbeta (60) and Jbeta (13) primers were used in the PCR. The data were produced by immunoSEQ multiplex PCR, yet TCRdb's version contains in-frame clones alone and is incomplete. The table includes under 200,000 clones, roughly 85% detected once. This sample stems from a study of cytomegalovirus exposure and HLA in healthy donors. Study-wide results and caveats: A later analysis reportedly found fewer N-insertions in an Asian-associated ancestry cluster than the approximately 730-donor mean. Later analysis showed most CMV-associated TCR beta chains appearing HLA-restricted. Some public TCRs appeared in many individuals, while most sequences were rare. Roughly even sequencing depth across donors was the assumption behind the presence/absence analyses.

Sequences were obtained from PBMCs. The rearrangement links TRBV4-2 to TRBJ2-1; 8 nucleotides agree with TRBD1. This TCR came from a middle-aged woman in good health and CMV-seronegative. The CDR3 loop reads CASSYTDRGNEQFF. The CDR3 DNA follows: TGTGCCAGCAGCTATACAGACAGGGGAAATGAGCAGTTCTTC.